This T cell receptor beta chain is from a study of control samples from healthy donors and cancer patients. Trimming took off 4 bases at V and 0 bases at J, with 4 bases between the two ends. CDR3 size: 12 residues. Germline values: CDR1 SGHRS, CDR2 YFSETQ. Profiling relied on immunoSEQ multiplex PCR, and the TCRdb table lists in-frame clones only, not all of them. The sample lists some 94,000 clones, more than 85% occurring once. The rearrangement joins TRBV5-1 to TRBJ2-5; D is unclear. The TCR originated in a woman aged 50 to 65 in good health. Source material: blood. CDR3 amino acids: CASSTNQETQYF. The CDR3 nucleotides read TGCGCCAGCAGCACTAACCAAGAGACCCAGTACTTC.